The clone carrying this T cell receptor beta chain was seen only once. The CDR3 has 13 residues. Between the trimmed V and J ends, which lost 4 bases and 4 bases, there was a span of 11 bases. Germline V lookup: CDR1 MGHDK, CDR2 SYGVNS. This entry belongs to a study of blood T cell repertoires in COVID-19. Sequencing was performed with immunoSEQ multiplex PCR; in TCRdb, only in-frame clones are kept and a portion is missing. The table records roughly 150,000 clones, approximately 75% of them present only once. The genes are TRBV25-1 and TRBJ2-7; D unclear. The sample consisted of peripheral blood. The TCR comes from a human donor in a cohort sampled during active COVID-19. The CDR3 sequence: CASSGQKIYEQYF. The CDR3, as DNA: TGTGCCAGCAGTGGCCAGAAGATTTACGAGCAGTACTTC.